This T cell receptor (beta chain) originates from a study of cytomegalovirus exposure and HLA in healthy donors (dated by TCRdb to 2016 to 2017). The study in broad terms: A later analysis indicated that the 130 or so validation repertoires were generated on the platform also employed for the roughly 730 repertoires of the first cohort. The study was designed to test whether signatures of past pathogen exposure could be identified by cataloging public T cell receptors. A separate validation cohort of roughly 130 different subjects was used in addition to the 666-subject first cohort. To predict cytomegalovirus infection status, the study brought together high-throughput TCR immunosequencing, statistical association of individual TCRs with disease status, and machine learning.

The CDR3 sequence holds 14 residues, the cysteine and phenylalanine included. The entry retains the CDR3 DNA only, 42 bases that are in frame from base 1. For CDR1 and CDR2, the germline V gene (reference sequence) lists WNHNN and SYGVQD. Trimming leaves V shorter by 5 bases and J shorter by 2 bases, with the junction holding 1 base beyond the gene matches. A note on this clone: The antigen it binds to is not known. It has no much larger one-base neighbor in the sample; base qualities were not kept.

Broad study findings and their caveats: All 120 repertoires were used to score co-occurrence in the validation cohort in a later analysis, because that analysis had no HLA typing for the cohort. Of the cluster scores, approximately 95% were above 0 in a later analysis, which found that TCRs clustered in the first cohort also tended to co-occur in the 120 validation repertoires. In vitro tests confirmed that a few of the cytomegalovirus-associated TCR beta chains recognize cytomegalovirus antigens. In both the original and validation cohorts, the classifier was reported to diagnose cytomegalovirus status with high specificity and sensitivity. The authors suggested that the approach could potentially be extended to other disease states and immunological phenotypes. Across donors, most TCR sequences were observed very rarely, whereas some public TCRs were present in many individuals. A total of roughly 160 TCR beta chains were listed by the study as associated with cytomegalovirus.

The protocol used for the library was the immunoSEQ multiplex PCR assay. As for the authors' bioinformatics: A statistical classification framework was built for diagnosing cytomegalovirus status from the catalog of TCR beta chain sequences. TCRdb took this table from immuneACCESS and kept in-frame rearrangements with V and J called. Such tables lack part of the clones; where checked against another copy, unresolved V genes explain under half of the gap, and the rest is unexplained. V, J and clone size are taken as reported in that table, and D and trimming were inferred from the DNA itself. The sample records fewer than 75,000 clones, about 95% of which are singletons. About 3% of the sample rests with the top ten. Separate from the approximately 670-subject first cohort, the validation cohort of 120 subjects was the group to which the donors belonged.

This receptor was taken from a man between 18 and 29 years old in good health and CMV-seronegative. Sequencing was done on a sample of PBMCs. The chain couples TRBV10-1 to TRBJ2-7; TRBD1 agrees with 12 junctional bases. The bases are TGCGCCAGCAGTAGGGACAGGGGGCCCTACGAGCAGTACTTC. Translated, this is CASSRDRGPYEQYF.